This T cell receptor beta chain was obtained from a study of CD8+CD57+ T cells in acquired aplastic anemia (dated by TCRdb to about 2018). In terms of the full investigation: A mean of approximately 2.9 ug of DNA, ranging from roughly 0.18 to 30 ug, was extracted from sorted CD4+ and CD8+ cells. Healthy donor samples averaged roughly 9.9 million reads for CD4+ and 11.0 million for CD8+ cells. The paper's findings and limits, for the study overall: Patients and healthy controls showed no significant difference in CD8+ Simpson's diversity (P=0.060). Around 28 CD8+ CDR3 sequences were found to be shared between patients and controls, but these sequences appeared to be highly expressed in patients and within the immunodominant clones of the patients.

In this study, sorted CD4+ and CD8+ T cells from the blood of healthy subjects and of severe aplastic anemia patients had their TCR repertoires deep-sequenced. Ficoll-Paque density gradient centrifugation was used to isolate peripheral blood mononuclear cells. CD4+ and CD8+ T cells were sorted by FACS or magnetic beads before DNA extraction. Genomic DNA served as template for TCR beta VDJ combination and CDR3 sequence profiling. An Illumina HiSeq 2000 was used for TCR repertoire sequencing. The paper's data handling went like this. Repertoires were assessed using TRBV/TRBJ rearrangement plots, CDR3 size and DJ length profiles, and Simpson's diversity index. The most abundant DNA sequence in the deep sequencing data was taken as the immunodominant clone. CDR3 amino acid sequences were checked for sharing between subjects and were compared against published repertoires and the VDJdb database. TCRdb reanalyzed the raw reads on its own, using fastp at Q25 for trimming and MiXCR for clone calling, and kept in-frame beta chains. Records with the same CDR3 protein are collapsed into one entry carrying the most frequent genes and DNA. The authors' filters were not applied to this entry. Within this sample are fewer than 200,000 distinct CDR3 sequences, with approximately 40% of them counted one time only. The ten largest clones take up around 0.96% of the sample.

The cysteine opens and the phenylalanine closes a CDR3 of 15 amino acids. CDR3 DNA only is kept here, 45 bases in frame from base 1. V ends up 4 bases short and J 5 bases short, with an unmatched junction base count of 9. From a lookup of the germline V gene, CDR1 and CDR2 are SGHRS and YFSETQ. Points on this clonotype: It lacks a known antigen. Base quality data are lacking; no much larger clone is found one base away.

This clonotype was sampled from a human donor in good health. The sequencing input was sorted CD4+, CD8+, or CD8+CD57+ T cells (not recorded which) from PBMCs. Recombination connected TRBV5-1 to TRBJ2-7, with TRBD1 matching 10 junction bases. This receptor carries the CDR3 CASSIQTGTGDEQYF. In nucleotide form, the sequence is TGCGCCAGCAGCATACAGACCGGGACAGGGGACGAGCAGTACTTC.